Each of the 16 T cell receptor beta chains below was sequenced from the same sample in a study of T cell responses to AZD1222 COVID-19 vaccine. The protocol was immunoSEQ multiplex PCR, while the TCRdb copy is restricted to in-frame clones and leaves out a portion. Of around 83,000 clones in the sample, about 82% are singletons; the top ten hold 8.7%. This specimen consisted of peripheral blood, obtained on day 0 of AZD1222 vaccination. The receptors were gathered from an adult in good health.

V gene TRBV9 combines with J gene TRBJ2-5; 11 bases line up with TRBD2. The germline CDR1 and CDR2 sequences are SGDLS and YYNGEE. This CDR3 is 14 amino acids long. V was clipped by 4 bases and J by 5 bases; unmatched bases: 4. The CDR3 nucleotides read TGTGCCAGCAGCACTAGCGGGGGCAAGGAGACCCAGTACTTC. It encodes CASSTSGGKETQYF.

This clone was found once. The chain carries TRBV27 and TRBJ2-1, with TRBD2 identical over 9 bases. V lost 2 bases to trimming and J lost 3 bases; unmatched junction nucleotides: 11. Germline V lookup: CDR1 MNHEY, CDR2 SMNVEV (reference sequence). The CDR3 consists of 18 residues. The CDR3 here is CASSLQGFGRGGYNEQFF. The CDR3 DNA is TGTGCCAGCAGTTTACAAGGTTTTGGGCGGGGGGGCTACAATGAGCAGTTCTTC.

The chain carries TRBV27 and TRBJ2-3, with unresolved D. The CDR3 consists of 13 residues. Trimming left V 1 base short and J 1 base short, with 3 bases between. The V gene's germline CDR1 is MNHEY and CDR2 SMNVEV (reference sequence). In DNA, the CDR3 is TGTGCCAGCAGTTTATTGGGCACAGATACGCAGTATTTT. Translated: CASSLLGTDTQYF.

The genes are TRBV11-2 and TRBJ2-7; the match to TRBD1 covers 7 bases. Losses at the gene ends were 5 bases for V and 4 bases for J; bases not matched to a gene: 2. CDR3 length: 12 amino acids. The germline gives CDR1 SGHAT, CDR2 FQNNGV. CDR3 loop: CASSRTGYEQYF. The CDR3 coding sequence is TGTGCCAGCAGCCGGACAGGATACGAGCAGTACTTC.

This chain links TRBV29-1 with TRBJ1-4, with TRBD1 matching over 7 bases. The CDR3 loop spans 15 amino acids. Trimming cost V 0 bases and J 8 bases; bases outside gene matches: 9. Looked up from germline, CDR1 is SQVTM and CDR2 is ANQGSEA. The CDR3 nucleotides read TGCAGCGTTGAAGATTTCCACAGGGGTACAGAAAAACTGTTTTTT. Translating it yields CSVEDFHRGTEKLFF.

The chain joins TRBV30 to TRBJ1-5, with D perhaps TRBD1 (6 bases). The CDR3 has 17 residues. V was shortened by 0 bases and J by 7 bases, with 22 bases between the two germline ends. In germline, CDR1 is GTSNPN, CDR2 SVGIG (reference sequence). The CDR3: CAWSVGGVQGGSQPQHF. CDR3 bases: TGTGCCTGGAGTGTAGGCGGGGTACAGGGTGGGAGCCAGCCCCAGCATTTT. Looking up the rest from reference TRBV30 and TRBJ1-5 gives the full variable domain: SQTIHQWPATLVQPVGSPLSLECTVEGTSNPNLYWYRQAAGRGLQLLFYSVGIGQISSEVPQNLSASRPQDRQFILSSKKLLLSDSGFYLCAWSVGGVQGGSQPQHFGDGTRLSIL.

The rearrangement joins TRBV28 to TRBJ1-4, with D unresolved. The CDR3 sequence is 15 residues long. CDR1 MDHEN and CDR2 SYDVKM come from the germline V gene. V was shortened by 2 bases and J by 3 bases, with 10 bases between the two germline ends. The CDR3 here is CASSLAGSANEKLFF. The CDR3 nucleotides are TGTGCCAGCAGTTTAGCGGGTAGTGCTAATGAAAAACTGTTTTTT.

CDR3 coding DNA: TGTGCCAGAAGCTCGACAGGGAGCAATCAGCCCCAGCATTTT. Translating gives CARSSTGSNQPQHF. The chain recombines TRBV7-5 with TRBJ1-5; the table's D call, TRBD1, was not checked against the DNA. TRBV7-5 is termed a pseudogene. The CDR3 covers 14 residues.

This chain uses TRBV5-1 with TRBJ2-2; D is perhaps TRBD2 (5 bases). Germline-derived CDR1 and CDR2 are SGHRS and YFSETQ. Deletions cut 4 bases from V and 0 bases from J, with 13 bases between. The CDR3 totals 16 residues. The CDR3 region has the DNA TGCGCCAGCAGCAGCCCGGGGAGAACGAACACCGGGGAGCTGTTTTTT. Amino acids: CASSSPGRTNTGELFF.

This chain links TRBV5-5 with TRBJ1-2, with D perhaps matching TRBD1 (6 bases). V gave up 2 bases and J gave up 3 bases, with 11 bases separating them. Germline V CDR1 and CDR2: SGHKS, YYEKEE (reference sequence). This CDR3 has 14 amino acids. DNA for the CDR3: TGTGCCAGCAGCTTAGACGGGGGCGACTATGGCTACACCTTC. It encodes CASSLDGGDYGYTF.

The chain couples TRBV12-5 to TRBJ2-5, with D possibly TRBD2 on 6 matching bases. The CDR3 is made up of 13 amino acids. Trimming cost V 2 bases and J 4 bases, with 8 bases left between them. The V gene's germline CDR1 is LGHNT and CDR2 FRNRAP. The CDR3 DNA sequence: TGTGCTAGTGGTTTGTGGGGGGTAGAGACCCAGTACTTC. The encoded protein is CASGLWGVETQYF. Variable domain in full (rest from reference TRBV12-5 and TRBJ2-5): DARVTQTPRHKVTEMGQEVTMRCQPILGHNTVFWYRQTMMQGLELLAYFRNRAPLDDSGMPKDRFSAEMPDATLATLKIQPSEPRDSAVYFCASGLWGVETQYFGPGTRLLVL.

The chain couples TRBV18 to TRBJ2-3; D gene ambiguous. Trimming removed 3 bases from V and 6 bases from J, with 10 bases in between. There are 13 residues in the CDR3. The germline V gene encodes CDR1 KGHSH and CDR2 LQKENI. The CDR3 sequence is CASSPGVEDTQYF. In DNA, the CDR3 is TGTGCCAGCTCACCTGGGGTCGAGGATACGCAGTATTTT. Variable domain in full (rest from reference TRBV18 and TRBJ2-3): NAGVMQNPRHLVRRRGQEARLRCSPMKGHSHVYWYRQLPEEGLKFMVYLQKENIIDESGMPKERFSAEFPKEGPSILRIQQVVRGDSAAYFCASSPGVEDTQYFGPGTRLTVL.

The chain has TRBV7-9 and TRBJ1-1; D gene ambiguous. V lost 5 bases and J 5 bases, leaving 18 bases between the germline ends. CDR1 SEHNR and CDR2 FQNEAQ come from the germline V gene (reference sequence). CDR3 length equals 15 residues. CDR3 residues: CASSPKVRLGTEAFF. CDR3 DNA sequence: TGTGCCAGCAGCCCAAAGGTCAGGTTAGGTACTGAAGCTTTCTTT.

The chain uses TRBV10-3 and TRBJ1-3; TRBD1 might be the D (5 bases). V lost 7 bases and J lost 1, with 8 bases in between. Germline V CDR1 and CDR2: ENHRY, SYGVKD. The CDR3 is made up of 13 amino acids. The CDR3 reads CAITSGSGNTIYF. In DNA, the CDR3 is TGTGCCATCACCTCAGGGTCTGGAAACACCATATATTTT.

This rearrangement joins TRBV6-2 or TRBV6-3 to TRBJ1-2; no firm D call. This CDR3 spans 15 amino acids. Trimming took 2 bases from V and 2 from J, leaving 12 bases between them. The germline CDR1 and CDR2 sequences are MNHEY and SVGEGT. The CDR3 loop reads CASSYLSSGNYGYTF. The CDR3 nucleotides are TGTGCCAGCAGTTACCTGTCCTCGGGGAACTATGGCTACACCTTC.

The chain joins TRBV5-6 to TRBJ2-1; D is unresolved. The germline CDR1 and CDR2 sequences are SGHDT and YYEEEE. The CDR3 consists of 13 residues. Trimming pared 5 bases from V and 6 bases from J, leaving 12 bases between. This chain's CDR3 is CASRTMTGNEQFF. CDR3 in DNA: TGTGCCAGCAGGACCATGACCGGCAATGAGCAGTTCTTC.